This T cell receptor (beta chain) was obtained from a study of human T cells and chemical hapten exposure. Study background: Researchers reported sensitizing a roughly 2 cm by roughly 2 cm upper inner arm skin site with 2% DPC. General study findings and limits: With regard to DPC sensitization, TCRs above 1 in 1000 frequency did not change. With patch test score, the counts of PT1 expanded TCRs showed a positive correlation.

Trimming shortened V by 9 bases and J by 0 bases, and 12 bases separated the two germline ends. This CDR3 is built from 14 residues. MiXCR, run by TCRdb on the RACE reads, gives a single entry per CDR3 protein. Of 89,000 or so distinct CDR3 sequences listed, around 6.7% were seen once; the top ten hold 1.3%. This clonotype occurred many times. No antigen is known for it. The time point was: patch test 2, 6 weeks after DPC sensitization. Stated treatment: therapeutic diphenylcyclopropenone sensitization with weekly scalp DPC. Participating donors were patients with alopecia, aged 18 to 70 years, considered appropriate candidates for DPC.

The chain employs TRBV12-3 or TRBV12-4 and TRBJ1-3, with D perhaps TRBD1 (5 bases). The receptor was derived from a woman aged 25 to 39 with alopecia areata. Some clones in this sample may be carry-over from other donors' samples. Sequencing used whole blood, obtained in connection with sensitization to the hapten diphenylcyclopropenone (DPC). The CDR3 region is CASAGPLSGNTIYF. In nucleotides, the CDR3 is TGTGCCAGTGCAGGGCCGCTCTCTGGAAACACCATATATTTT.